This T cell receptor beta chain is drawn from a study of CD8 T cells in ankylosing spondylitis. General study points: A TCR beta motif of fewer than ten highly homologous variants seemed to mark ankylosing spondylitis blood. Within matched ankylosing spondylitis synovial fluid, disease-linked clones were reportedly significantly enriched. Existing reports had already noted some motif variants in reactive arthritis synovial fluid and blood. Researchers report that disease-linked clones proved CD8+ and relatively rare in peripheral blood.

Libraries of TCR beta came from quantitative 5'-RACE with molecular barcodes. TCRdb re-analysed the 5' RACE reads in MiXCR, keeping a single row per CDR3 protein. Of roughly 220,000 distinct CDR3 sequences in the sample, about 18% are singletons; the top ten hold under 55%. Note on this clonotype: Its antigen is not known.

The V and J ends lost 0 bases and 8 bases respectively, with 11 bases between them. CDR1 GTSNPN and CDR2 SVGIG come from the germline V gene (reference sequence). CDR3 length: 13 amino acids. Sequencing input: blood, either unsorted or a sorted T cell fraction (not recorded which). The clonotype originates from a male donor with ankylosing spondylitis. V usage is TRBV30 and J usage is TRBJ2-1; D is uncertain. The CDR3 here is CAWSVTASYEQFF. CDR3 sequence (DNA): TGTGCCTGGAGTGTAACCGCGAGTTATGAGCAGTTCTTC.